The clone carrying this T cell receptor beta chain ranks as medium-sized. Its antigen is currently unknown. Four PCR rounds used nested alpha and beta constant region primers plus the SP2 primer. TCRdb ran MiXCR on the UMI-ligation and nested PCR reads and lists one entry per CDR3 protein. The sample lists approximately 37,000 distinct CDR3 sequences, roughly 9.6% occurring once. The data were taken from a study of naive and memory T cell subsets. Study outcomes and limitations: TCR transcript changes with activation or differentiation may affect this RNA method. Reportedly, tuberculin skin test sites gave far more TCRs than other biopsies. Higher TCR numbers at tuberculin sites reflect T cell infiltration, per interpretation.

Treatment denoted: skin biopsy from PPD injection site in Mantoux-positive individual. TCR cDNA received a 3' ligated oligonucleotide that carried a UMI. Tuberculin skin test biopsies were taken where PPD was injected in Mantoux-positive people. The source of this sequence is an adult in good health. Here the sequenced sample was skin, taken from a tuberculin skin test site.

For the CDR3, the DNA is TGTGCCAGCAGCCACACGCGGGAGGGCCTGGGAGATACGCAGTATTTT. Encoded protein: CASSHTREGLGDTQYF. V is TRBV7-9 and J is TRBJ2-3; 9 bases align to TRBD2. The germline V gene encodes CDR1 SEHNR and CDR2 FQNEAQ (reference sequence). CDR3 size: 16 residues. The trim removed 5 bases at V and 5 bases at J, leaving 11 bases unmatched.